The 5 T cell receptor beta chains in this list originate from one sample, sequenced in a study of shared clonotypes between healthy human individuals. Clones were sequenced by immunoSEQ multiplex PCR, and TCRdb holds only the in-frame ones, with some missing. The table records roughly 2,000,000 clones, 85% to 95% of them present only once. Naive CD8 cells comprised CD45RO-negative, CCR7-positively selected cells, excluding terminally differentiated effector memory CD45RA+ cells. Sequencing used naive CD8+ T cells sorted from blood. The receptor set was obtained from a man in his late teens or twenties in good health.

The V and J genes are TRBV19 and TRBJ1-4; D not certain. CDR3 length equals 14 residues. Germline CDR1 reads LNHDA; CDR2 reads SQIVND (reference sequence). The germline V and J ends were trimmed by 3 bases and 12 bases, with 17 bases remaining between them. The CDR3 nucleotides read TGTGCCAGTAGTATCGATGCATCCGCGGTGGAACTGTTTTTT. This encodes CASSIDASAVELFF. Filled out from reference TRBV19 and TRBJ1-4, the complete variable domain reads DGGITQSPKYLFRKEGQNVTLSCEQNLNHDAMYWYRQDPGQGLRLIYYSQIVNDFQKGDIAEGYSVSREKKESFPLTVTSAQKNPTAFYLCASSIDASAVELFFGSGTQLSVL.

V usage is TRBV2 and J usage is TRBJ2-1, with 7 bases fitting TRBD2. The junction had 6 bases not matched to a gene; V was cut back by 6 bases and J by 4 bases. Germline-derived CDR1 and CDR2 are SNHLY and FYNNEI. This CDR3 has 14 amino acids. CDR3 DNA sequence: TGTGCCAGCAGAGGGCTAGCGGATTACAATGAGCAGTTCTTC. Protein: CASRGLADYNEQFF.

About this clone: In the same sample, other DNA sequences code for this CDR3. The chain couples TRBV7-2 to TRBJ2-7; 12 nucleotides agree with TRBD2. Per germline, CDR1 SGHTA and CDR2 FQGNSA. This CDR3 is 15 amino acids long. The V and J ends lost 1 base and 2 bases, in that order; junction bases with no gene match: 0. The CDR3: CASSLGLAGAYEQYF. For the CDR3, the DNA is TGTGCCAGCAGCTTAGGACTAGCGGGAGCCTACGAGCAGTACTTC.

This sequence joins TRBV20-1 and TRBJ2-5, with 8 bases that match TRBD1. V was pared by 2 bases and J by 12 bases, with 2 bases of the junction left unmatched. The germline gives CDR1 DFQATT, CDR2 SNEGSKA (reference sequence). This CDR3 is 10 amino acids long. This CDR3 is CSARKGQEYF. CDR3 sequence (DNA): TGCAGTGCTAGAAAGGGACAGGAGTACTTC.

Of note for this clone: The sample holds other DNA sequences that translate to the same CDR3. DNA of the CDR3: TGTGCCAGCAGCTTTACAGGGGAGACCCAGTACTTC. Protein: CASSFTGETQYF. V usage is TRBV11-2 and J usage is TRBJ2-5; a possible D gene is TRBD1 (6 bases). Germline loops: CDR1 SGHAT, CDR2 FQNNGV. The CDR3 runs 12 residues. V lost 3 bases, J lost 5 bases, and 7 bases lay in between.